Below are 23 T cell receptor beta chains sequenced from a single sample in a study of blood T cell repertoires in COVID-19. The table came from immunoSEQ multiplex PCR; TCRdb's copy has only in-frame clones and leaves some out. There are under 250,000 clones in the sample; about 83% occur only once, and roughly an eighth lies in the top ten. Sequencing was carried out using peripheral blood. These receptors were obtained from a man at least 80 years old with acute or convalescent COVID-19.

This clone has just a few counts. The chain employs TRBV19 and TRBJ1-1; D is perhaps TRBD1 (5 bases). The V gene lost 7 bases and the J gene lost 10 bases, with 16 bases spanning the gap. CDR1 LNHDA and CDR2 SQIVND come from the germline V gene (reference sequence). The CDR3 has 12 amino acids. The CDR3: CASMDRRQGAFF. The CDR3 DNA reads TGTGCCAGTATGGATCGAAGGCAGGGAGCTTTCTTT. The variable domain in full, with the rest retrieved from reference TRBV19 and TRBJ1-1, is DGGITQSPKYLFRKEGQNVTLSCEQNLNHDAMYWYRQDPGQGLRLIYYSQIVNDFQKGDIAEGYSVSREKKESFPLTVTSAQKNPTAFYLCASMDRRQGAFFGQGTRLTVV.

V gene TRBV12-3 or TRBV12-4 combines with J gene TRBJ2-2; D may be TRBD1 (6 bases). The length of the CDR3 is 13 residues. The V and J ends lost 1 base and 8 bases respectively, with 8 bases between them. The CDR3 is CASSLDGQGELFF. The DNA for the CDR3 is TGTGCCAGCAGTTTAGACGGACAGGGGGAGCTGTTTTTT.

The chain recombines TRBV5-1 with TRBJ1-5, with D possibly matching TRBD1 (6 bases). Germline-derived CDR1 and CDR2 are SGHRS and YFSETQ. This CDR3 has 15 residues. V shed 5 bases and J shed 1 base, with 13 bases lying between them. The CDR3 DNA sequence: TGCGCCAGCAGTCAGGGAGGGGGGAGCAATCAGCCCCAGCATTTT. This codes for CASSQGGGSNQPQHF. The full variable domain, rest sourced from reference TRBV5-1 and TRBJ1-5, is KAGVTQTPRYLIKTRGQQVTLSCSPISGHRSVSWYQQTPGQGLQFLFEYFSETQRNKGNFPGRFSGRQFSNSRSEMNVSTLELGDSALYLCASSQGGGSNQPQHFGDGTRLSIL.

This clone was detected a few times. The rearrangement joins TRBV5-1 to TRBJ2-7; TRBD1 is a possible D gene (5 bases). V shed 4 bases and J shed 6 bases, with 17 bases lying between them. CDR3 length: 14 residues. Looked up from germline, CDR1 is SGHRS and CDR2 is YFSETQ. The CDR3 here is CASSLTALSLEQYF. In DNA, the CDR3 is TGCGCCAGCAGCCTGACAGCCCTTTCGCTCGAGCAGTACTTC.

A single count supports this clone. The chain couples TRBV18 to TRBJ1-3; D gene ambiguous. Per the germline V gene, CDR1 is KGHSH and CDR2 is LQKENI. Deletions cut 3 bases from V and 0 bases from J, with 6 bases between. The CDR3 is 14 amino acids. The chain's CDR3 is CASSPANSGNTIYF. The CDR3, as DNA: TGTGCCAGCTCACCCGCTAACTCTGGAAACACCATATATTTT.

The J gene is TRBJ2-7, the V gene TRBV20-1; weak D call: TRBD1 (7 bases). The length of the CDR3 is 8 residues. CDR1 DFQATT and CDR2 SNEGSKA come from the germline V gene (reference sequence). V was trimmed by 8 bases and J by 12 bases, leaving 11 bases between them. The CDR3 sequence is CSIQGGYF. CDR3 nucleotide sequence: TGCAGTATCCAGGGGGGGTACTTC.

The chain combines TRBV28 with TRBJ2-3, with 7 bases that match TRBD2. With 9 bases clipped from V and 5 bases from J, the junction kept 8 bases outside the gene matches. In germline, CDR1 is MDHEN, CDR2 SYDVKM. The CDR3 is 13 residues long. The DNA for the CDR3 is TGTGCCAGTACTGGGGGGGGGAAAGATACGCAGTATTTT. Encoded protein: CASTGGGKDTQYF.

This chain links TRBV28 with TRBJ2-7; 8 bases match TRBD2. The germline V gene encodes CDR1 MDHEN and CDR2 SYDVKM. The CDR3 contains 15 residues. Germline trimming cut 4 bases from V and 3 bases from J; bases unmatched to any gene: 8. The CDR3 DNA sequence: TGTGCCAGCAGTTCCAAAAGCGGGAGTAACTACGAGCAGTACTTC. Translating gives CASSSKSGSNYEQYF.

The chain carries TRBV7-2 and TRBJ1-6; maybe TRBD1 (6 bases). CDR3 size: 14 residues. Germline CDR1 reads SGHTA; CDR2 reads FQGNSA. V dropped 5 bases and J dropped 10 bases, with 15 bases sitting between them. The CDR3 spells CASSLQGQGSPLHF. The CDR3 DNA sequence: TGTGCCAGCAGCCTTCAGGGGCAGGGGTCACCCCTCCACTTT.

This chain connects TRBV28 to TRBJ1-4; D gene ambiguous. CDR3 length: 14 residues. In germline, CDR1 is MDHEN, CDR2 SYDVKM. V was trimmed by 10 bases and J by 5 bases, leaving 17 bases between them. The CDR3 loop reads CATTISPENEKLFF. CDR3 in DNA: TGTGCCACCACTATTTCCCCAGAGAATGAAAAACTGTTTTTT. The variable domain in full, with the rest retrieved from reference TRBV28 and TRBJ1-4, is DVKVTQSSRYLVKRTGEKVFLECVQDMDHENMFWYRQDPGLGLRLIYFSYDVKMKEKGDIPEGYSVSREKKERFSLILESASTNQTSMYLCATTISPENEKLFFGSGTQLSVL.

This sequence joins TRBV18 and TRBJ1-5; unclear D gene. This CDR3 is 14 amino acids long. CDR1 KGHSH and CDR2 LQKENI come from the germline V gene. V lost 5 bases and J lost 4, with 12 bases in between. The CDR3 nucleotides read TGTGCCAGCTCAAAAGGAGGGTCAAATCAGCCCCAGCATTTT. Translated: CASSKGGSNQPQHF.

The chain is built from TRBV28 and TRBJ1-2; a weak D match, TRBD1 (5 bases). The length of the CDR3 is 14 residues. The germline CDR1 and CDR2 sequences are MDHEN and SYDVKM. Trimming pared 2 bases from V and 6 bases from J, leaving 13 bases between. The CDR3 spells CASSLTRRGNGYTF. The CDR3 DNA follows: TGTGCCAGCAGTTTAACCCGGCGGGGGAATGGCTACACCTTC.

The gene calls are TRBV19 and TRBJ2-1, with 11 bases lining up with TRBD2. CDR1 and CDR2 (germline): LNHDA, SQIVND (reference sequence). Trimming cost V 3 bases and J 6 bases; bases outside gene matches: 4. The CDR3 totals 15 residues. CDR3 region: CASSIGLAGGNEQFF. CDR3 nucleotide sequence: TGTGCCAGTAGTATCGGGCTAGCGGGGGGCAATGAGCAGTTCTTC.

The rearrangement uses TRBV2 and TRBJ1-5; D uncertain. Germline CDR1 reads SNHLY; CDR2 reads FYNNEI. There are 13 residues in the CDR3. Trimming took off 9 bases at V and 0 bases at J, with 9 bases between the two ends. The CDR3 region has the DNA TGTGCCAGTCGGGATAATAGCAATCAGCCCCAGCATTTT. Translating it yields CASRDNSNQPQHF.

This chain connects TRBV15 to TRBJ1-4, with 9 positions matching TRBD1. The V and J ends lost 3 bases and 1 base, in that order; junction bases with no gene match: 0. The germline gives CDR1 LNHNV, CDR2 YYDKDF (reference sequence). The CDR3 has 15 residues. The CDR3 here is CATSRTGGTNEKLFF. CDR3 sequence (DNA): TGTGCCACCAGCAGGACAGGGGGAACTAATGAAAAACTGTTTTTT. Supplemented by reference TRBV15 and TRBJ1-4, the full variable domain reads DAMVIQNPRYQVTQFGKPVTLSCSQTLNHNVMYWYQQKSSQAPKLLFHYYDKDFNNEADTPDNFQSRRPNTSFCFLDIRSPGLGDTAMYLCATSRTGGTNEKLFFGSGTQLSVL.

The chain combines TRBV27 with TRBJ1-1, with a tentative D call TRBD1 (6 bases). The CDR3 covers 14 residues. The germline V gene encodes CDR1 MNHEY and CDR2 SMNVEV (reference sequence). V dropped 6 bases and J dropped 3 bases, with 14 bases sitting between them. The CDR3: CASRKQGLDTEAFF. The CDR3 coding sequence is TGTGCCAGCAGAAAACAGGGTTTGGACACTGAAGCTTTCTTT.

This sequence joins TRBV6-5 and TRBJ1-2; D possibly corresponds to TRBD1 (5 bases). The ends were cut back, 5 bases at V and 4 bases at J, with 11 bases in the middle. Germline CDR1 is MNHEY and CDR2 is SVGAGI. The CDR3 sequence is 13 residues long. In DNA, the CDR3 is TGTGCCAGCAGTCGGGGGTTTGGCTATGGCTACACCTTC. This encodes CASSRGFGYGYTF.

This chain links TRBV9 with TRBJ2-7; D is perhaps TRBD2 (6 bases). Germline values: CDR1 SGDLS, CDR2 YYNGEE. The CDR3 loop spans 14 amino acids. Trimming removed 4 bases at V and 3 bases at J, with 14 bases between. CDR3 nucleotide sequence: TGTGCCAGCAGCCGGGCCGGGACTGACTACGAGCAGTACTTC. Encoded protein: CASSRAGTDYEQYF.

The chain combines TRBV28 with TRBJ1-2, with D perhaps matching TRBD1 (6 bases). Germline CDR1 and CDR2: MDHEN and SYDVKM. With 2 bases removed from V and 5 bases from J, the gap between germline ends came to 12 bases. This CDR3 has 14 amino acids. The CDR3 DNA reads TGTGCCAGCAGTTTAGTCGGGGGGACATATGGCTACACCTTC. Its translation is CASSLVGGTYGYTF.

This clone has a handful of counts. The V gene is TRBV13, the J gene TRBJ2-2; possible D gene TRBD2, 5 bases. CDR1 and CDR2 from the germline V gene are PRHDT and FYEKMQ (reference sequence). V shed 7 bases and J shed 8 bases, with 14 bases lying between them. The CDR3 spans 13 residues. CDR3 amino acids: CASTSEGSGELFF. DNA of the CDR3: TGTGCCAGCACCAGCGAGGGTTCGGGGGAGCTGTTTTTT.

This clone was recorded a few times. This rearrangement joins TRBV5-4 to TRBJ1-2; 8 positions agree with TRBD1. CDR3 length: 13 residues. J lost 10 bases, V lost 0 bases, and 5 bases had no gene match. Germline V gene lookup returns CDR1 SGHNT and CDR2 YYREEE (reference sequence). The CDR3 spells CASSLEDRVDYTF. For the CDR3, the DNA is TGTGCCAGCAGCTTGGAGGACAGGGTGGACTACACCTTC. Complete variable domain (other parts from reference TRBV5-4 and TRBJ1-2): ETGVTQSPTHLIKTRGQQVTLRCSSQSGHNTVSWYQQALGQGPQFIFQYYREEENGRGNFPPRFSGLQFPNYSSELNVNALELDDSALYLCASSLEDRVDYTFGSGTRLTVV.

CDR3 amino acids: CASSSGTSGKKYNEQFF. CDR3 nucleotide sequence: TGCGCCAGCAGCTCCGGGACTAGCGGGAAAAAGTACAATGAGCAGTTCTTC. V usage is TRBV5-1 and J usage is TRBJ2-1; 13 nucleotides align to TRBD2. Germline CDR1 is SGHRS and CDR2 is YFSETQ. J lost 4 bases, V lost 3 bases, and 7 bases had no gene match. This CDR3 comprises 17 residues.

The V and J genes are TRBV7-2 and TRBJ2-7; tentatively, D is TRBD2 (5 bases). Germline V gene sequence: CDR1 SGHTA, CDR2 FQGNSA. The CDR3 spans 12 residues. Trimming left V 5 bases short and J 4 bases short, with 9 bases between. For the CDR3, the DNA is TGTGCCAGCAGCCCGGGAAAGTACGAGCAGTACTTC. This sequence encodes CASSPGKYEQYF.